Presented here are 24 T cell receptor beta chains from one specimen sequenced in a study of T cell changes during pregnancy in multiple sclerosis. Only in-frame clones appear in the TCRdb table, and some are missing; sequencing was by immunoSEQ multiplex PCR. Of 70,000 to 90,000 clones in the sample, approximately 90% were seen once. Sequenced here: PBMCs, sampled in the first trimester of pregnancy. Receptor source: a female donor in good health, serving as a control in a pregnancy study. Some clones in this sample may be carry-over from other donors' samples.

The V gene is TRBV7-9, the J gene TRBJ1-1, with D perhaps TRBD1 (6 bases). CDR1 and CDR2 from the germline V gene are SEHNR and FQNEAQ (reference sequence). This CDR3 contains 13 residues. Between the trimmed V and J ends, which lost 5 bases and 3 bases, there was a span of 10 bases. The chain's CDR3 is CASSTWTDTEAFF. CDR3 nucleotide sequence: TGTGCCAGCAGCACCTGGACAGACACTGAAGCTTTCTTT.

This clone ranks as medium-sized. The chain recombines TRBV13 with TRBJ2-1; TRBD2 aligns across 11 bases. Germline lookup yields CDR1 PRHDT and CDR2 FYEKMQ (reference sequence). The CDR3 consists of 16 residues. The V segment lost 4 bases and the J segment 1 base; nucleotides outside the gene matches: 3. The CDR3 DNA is TGTGCCAGCAGCTCGGGACTAGCGGAGTCCTACAATGAGCAGTTCTTC. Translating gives CASSSGLAESYNEQFF.

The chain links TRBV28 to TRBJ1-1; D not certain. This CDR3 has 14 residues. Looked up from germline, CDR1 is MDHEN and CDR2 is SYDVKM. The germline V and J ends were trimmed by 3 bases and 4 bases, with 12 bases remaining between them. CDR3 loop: CASSFGREVTEAFF. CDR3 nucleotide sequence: TGTGCCAGCAGTTTTGGGAGGGAGGTCACTGAAGCTTTCTTT.

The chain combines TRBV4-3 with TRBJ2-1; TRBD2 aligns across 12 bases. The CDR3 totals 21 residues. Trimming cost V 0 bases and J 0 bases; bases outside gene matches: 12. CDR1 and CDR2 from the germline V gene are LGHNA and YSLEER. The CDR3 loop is CASSQDGLGLAGAFSYNEQFF. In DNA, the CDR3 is TGCGCCAGCAGCCAAGATGGTTTGGGACTAGCGGGCGCCTTCTCCTACAATGAGCAGTTCTTC.

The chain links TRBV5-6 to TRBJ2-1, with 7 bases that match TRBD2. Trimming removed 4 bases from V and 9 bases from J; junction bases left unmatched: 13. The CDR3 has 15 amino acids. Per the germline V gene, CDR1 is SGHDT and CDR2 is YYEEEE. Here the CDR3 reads CASSPGASGRGEQFF. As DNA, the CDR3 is TGTGCCAGCAGCCCCGGAGCTAGCGGCAGAGGTGAGCAGTTCTTC.

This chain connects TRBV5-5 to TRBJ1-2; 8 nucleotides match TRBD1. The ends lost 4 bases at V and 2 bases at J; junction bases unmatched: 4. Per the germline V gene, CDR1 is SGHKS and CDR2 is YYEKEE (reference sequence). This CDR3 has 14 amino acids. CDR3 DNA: TGTGCCAGCAGCCCCCGACAGGGGAACTATGGCTACACCTTC. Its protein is CASSPRQGNYGYTF.

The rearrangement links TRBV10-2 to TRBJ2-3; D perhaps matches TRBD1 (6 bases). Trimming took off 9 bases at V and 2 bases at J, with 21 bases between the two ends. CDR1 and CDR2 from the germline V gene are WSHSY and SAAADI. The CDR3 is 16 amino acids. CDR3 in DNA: TGCGCCAGTTCATTGGGGGCTAACCTCAACACAGATACGCAGTATTTT. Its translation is CASSLGANLNTDTQYF.

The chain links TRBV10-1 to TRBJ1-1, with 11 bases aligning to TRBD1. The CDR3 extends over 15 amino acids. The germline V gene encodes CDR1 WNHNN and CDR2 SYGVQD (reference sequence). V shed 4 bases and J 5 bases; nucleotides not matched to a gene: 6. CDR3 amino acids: CASSGDRGRVTEAFF. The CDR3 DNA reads TGCGCCAGCAGTGGGGACAGGGGGAGGGTAACTGAAGCTTTCTTT.

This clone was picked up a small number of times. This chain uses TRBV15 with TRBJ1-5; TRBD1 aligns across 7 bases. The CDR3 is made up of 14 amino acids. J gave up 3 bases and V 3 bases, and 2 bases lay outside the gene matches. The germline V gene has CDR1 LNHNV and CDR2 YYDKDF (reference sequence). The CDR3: CATSRGTVNQPQHF. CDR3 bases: TGTGCCACCAGCAGGGGGACAGTCAATCAGCCCCAGCATTTT.

The CDR3 DNA sequence: TGTGCCAGCTCACCCTATTTACCGGGACTAGCGGGAGTGTCTGCCTACAATGAGCAGTTCTTC. The encoded protein is CASSPYLPGLAGVSAYNEQFF. The chain uses TRBV18 and TRBJ2-1; 14 bases map to TRBD2. The CDR3 loop spans 21 amino acids. From germline, CDR1 is KGHSH and CDR2 LQKENI. V lost 3 bases, J lost 2 bases, and 15 bases stayed unmatched. Drawing the rest from reference TRBV18 and TRBJ2-1, the complete variable domain is NAGVMQNPRHLVRRRGQEARLRCSPMKGHSHVYWYRQLPEEGLKFMVYLQKENIIDESGMPKERFSAEFPKEGPSILRIQQVVRGDSAAYFCASSPYLPGLAGVSAYNEQFFGPGTRLTVL.

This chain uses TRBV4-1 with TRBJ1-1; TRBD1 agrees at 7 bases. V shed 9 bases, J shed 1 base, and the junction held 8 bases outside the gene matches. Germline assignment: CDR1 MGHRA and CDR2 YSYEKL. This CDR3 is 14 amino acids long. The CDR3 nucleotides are TGCGCCAGTTCCGTTCCAGGGGGGAACACTGAAGCTTTCTTT. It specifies CASSVPGGNTEAFF.

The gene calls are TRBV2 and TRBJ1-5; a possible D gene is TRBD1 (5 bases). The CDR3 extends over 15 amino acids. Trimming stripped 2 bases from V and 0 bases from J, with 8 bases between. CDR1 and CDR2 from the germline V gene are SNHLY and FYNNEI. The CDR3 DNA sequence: TGTGCCAGCAGTGAACAGGGCATTAGCAATCAGCCCCAGCATTTT. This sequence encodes CASSEQGISNQPQHF.

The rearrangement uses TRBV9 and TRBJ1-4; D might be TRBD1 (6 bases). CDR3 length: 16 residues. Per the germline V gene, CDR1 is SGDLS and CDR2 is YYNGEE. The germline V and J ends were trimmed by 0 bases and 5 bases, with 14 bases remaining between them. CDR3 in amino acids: CASSVGPDSTNEKLFF. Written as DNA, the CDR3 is TGTGCCAGCAGCGTAGGTCCGGACAGTACGAATGAAAAACTGTTTTTT.

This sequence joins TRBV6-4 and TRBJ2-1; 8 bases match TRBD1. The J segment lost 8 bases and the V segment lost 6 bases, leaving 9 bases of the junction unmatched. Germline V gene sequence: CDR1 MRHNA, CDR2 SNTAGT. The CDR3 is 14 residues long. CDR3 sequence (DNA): TGTGCCAGCAGACCAGGACAGGGTTCAGATGAGCAGTTCTTC. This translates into CASRPGQGSDEQFF.

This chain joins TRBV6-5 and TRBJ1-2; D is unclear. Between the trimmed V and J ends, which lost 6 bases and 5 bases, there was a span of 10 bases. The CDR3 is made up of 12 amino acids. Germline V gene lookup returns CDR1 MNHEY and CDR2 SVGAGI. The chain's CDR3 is CASSRSAYGYTF. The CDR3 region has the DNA TGTGCCAGCAGCCGGTCCGCTTATGGCTACACCTTC.

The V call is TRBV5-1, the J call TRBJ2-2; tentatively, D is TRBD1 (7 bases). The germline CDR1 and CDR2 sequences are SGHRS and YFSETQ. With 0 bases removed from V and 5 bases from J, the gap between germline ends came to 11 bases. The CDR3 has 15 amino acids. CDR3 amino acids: CASSLAQGGTGELFF. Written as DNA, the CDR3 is TGCGCCAGCAGCTTGGCGCAGGGGGGAACCGGGGAGCTGTTTTTT.

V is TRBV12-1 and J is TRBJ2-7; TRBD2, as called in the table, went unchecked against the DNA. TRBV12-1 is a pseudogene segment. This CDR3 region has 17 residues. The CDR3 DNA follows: TGTGCCAGCAGCTCGAAAACGGGACTAGCGGGGGACTACGAGCAGTACTTC. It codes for CASSSKTGLAGDYEQYF.

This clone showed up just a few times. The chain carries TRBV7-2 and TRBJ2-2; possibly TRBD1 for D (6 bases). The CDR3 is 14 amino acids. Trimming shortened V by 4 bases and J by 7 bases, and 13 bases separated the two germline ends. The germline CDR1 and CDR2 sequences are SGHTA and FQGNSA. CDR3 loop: CASSYSQGNGELFF. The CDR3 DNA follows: TGTGCCAGCAGCTATTCACAGGGTAACGGGGAGCTGTTTTTT.

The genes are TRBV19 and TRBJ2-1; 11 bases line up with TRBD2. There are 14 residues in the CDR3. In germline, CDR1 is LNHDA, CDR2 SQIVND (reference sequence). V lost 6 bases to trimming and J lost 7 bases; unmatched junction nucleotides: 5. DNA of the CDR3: TGTGCCAGTAGCCTGGGACTAGCGGCTAATGAGCAGTTCTTC. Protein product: CASSLGLAANEQFF.

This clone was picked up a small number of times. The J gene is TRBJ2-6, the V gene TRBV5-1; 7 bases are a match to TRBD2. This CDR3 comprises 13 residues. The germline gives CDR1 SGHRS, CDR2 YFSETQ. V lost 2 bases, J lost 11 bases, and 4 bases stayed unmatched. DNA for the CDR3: TGCGCCAGCAGCTTCGTGGGAGGGGACGTCCTGACTTTC. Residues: CASSFVGGDVLTF.

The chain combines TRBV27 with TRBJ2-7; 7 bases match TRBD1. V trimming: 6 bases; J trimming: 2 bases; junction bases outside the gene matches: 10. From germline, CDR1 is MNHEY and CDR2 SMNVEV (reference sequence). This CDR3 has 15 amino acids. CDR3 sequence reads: CASSLGQVRTYEQYF. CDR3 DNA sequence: TGTGCCAGCAGCCTCGGACAGGTTCGAACCTACGAGCAGTACTTC.

In DNA, the CDR3 is TGTGCCACCTTAACGCACGACCTCGGGGGAAAACTGTTTTTT. Residues: CATLTHDLGGKLFF. The chain carries TRBV28 and TRBJ1-4; possible D gene TRBD1, 5 bases. There are 14 residues in the CDR3. The V end was cut by 10 bases, the J end by 10 bases, with 22 bases between. Germline V gene lookup returns CDR1 MDHEN and CDR2 SYDVKM.

The CDR3 DNA reads as TGTGCCAGCAGCCTAGATGGGGCCTACTACGAGCAGTACTTC. As protein: CASSLDGAYYEQYF. The J gene is TRBJ2-7, the V gene TRBV7-9, with D maybe TRBD1 (5 bases). Trimming took 5 bases from V and 3 from J, leaving 14 bases between them. The CDR3 runs 14 residues. Per germline, CDR1 SEHNR and CDR2 FQNEAQ (reference sequence).

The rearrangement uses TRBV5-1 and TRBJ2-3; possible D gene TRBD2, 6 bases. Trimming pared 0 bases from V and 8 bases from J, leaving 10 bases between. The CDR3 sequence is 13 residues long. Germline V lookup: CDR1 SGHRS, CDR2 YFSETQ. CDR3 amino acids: CASSLGLDGTQYF. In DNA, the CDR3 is TGCGCCAGCAGCTTGGGACTAGACGGTACGCAGTATTTT.